This T cell receptor beta chain was identified during a study of blood T cells in healthy people across ages. Trimming stripped 7 bases from V and 7 bases from J, with 10 bases between. The CDR3 is 11 residues long. Germline lookup yields CDR1 MNHEY and CDR2 SVGEGT. Together with a sample-barcoded 5' primer, a J-beta primer mix was included in a second PCR lasting roughly 6 to 12 cycles. One entry per CDR3 protein results from TCRdb running MiXCR on the 5' RACE reads. The data show 600,000 to 650,000 distinct CDR3 sequences, about 54% seen once. This rearrangement joins TRBV6-2 or TRBV6-3 to TRBJ1-1, with a weak D call TRBD1 (6 bases). The sequenced sample was blood. This clonotype was obtained from a man aged 55 to 70 in good health. CDR3: CASTQGSEAFF. The CDR3 DNA sequence: TGTGCCAGCACCCAGGGGAGTGAAGCTTTCTTT.